This T cell receptor (beta chain) was found in a study of blood T cells in healthy people across ages. Study-wide points: Fewer expanded clones and more diversity marked long-lived versus aged donors. Per million T cells, TCR beta diversity dropped roughly linearly as age increased.

Points on this clonotype: Its antigen is still unknown.

Next came a second PCR, run for about 6 to 12 cycles, which used a sample-barcoded 5' primer along with a J-beta primer mix. No fewer than 3 million CDR3-containing paired-end reads came from each sample. Via MiXCR, TCRdb re-called the 5' RACE reads, giving one row per CDR3 protein. The sample lists about 1.1 million distinct CDR3 sequences, around two fifths occurring once. The length of the CDR3 is 16 residues. The V gene lost 0 bases and the J gene lost 3 bases, with 17 bases spanning the gap. From germline, CDR1 is DFQATT and CDR2 SNEGSKA (reference sequence). The J gene is TRBJ1-1, the V gene TRBV20-1; D may be TRBD1 (6 bases). Specimen: blood. The sequence derives from a young man in good health. The CDR3 sequence is CSARDPGVGAYTEAFF. The CDR3 DNA follows: TGCAGTGCTAGAGATCCGGGGGTGGGGGCATACACTGAAGCTTTCTTT.